These T cell receptor beta chains were read from a single sample in a study of CD8 T cells in ankylosing spondylitis. Via MiXCR, TCRdb re-called the 5' RACE reads, giving one row per CDR3 protein. In the table there are 290,000 or so distinct CDR3 sequences, more than 20% of which are singletons. Sequencing used blood, either unsorted or a sorted T cell fraction (not recorded which). All receptors come from a female donor with ankylosing spondylitis or in good health (not recorded which). Each CDR3 is given with its conserved first and last residue.

v_gene	j_gene	CDR3aa
TRBV10-3	TRBJ2-7	CAIGTSTYEQYF
TRBV27	TRBJ2-7	CASSYEGAPRASGRKYEQYF
TRBV11-2	TRBJ2-2	CASSLEGYLAGDTGELFF
TRBV12-1	TRBJ2-1	CASSEGLPKLSSYNEQFF
TRBV12-3/TRBV12-4	TRBJ1-1	CASSLRQNTEAFF
TRBV4-3	TRBJ2-1	CASSPALGRASHNEQFF
TRBV6-2/TRBV6-3	TRBJ2-5	CATGRGQGGAETQYF
TRBV7-6	TRBJ2-7	CASTQGGVSGSYEQYF
TRBV6-1	TRBJ2-7	CASSDVGQGVYEQYF
TRBV29-1	TRBJ2-3	CSADRTSGRTDTQYF
TRBV7-9	TRBJ1-1	CASSLTGMNTEAFF
TRBV5-1	TRBJ2-1	CASSPRRGSYNEQFF
TRBV20-1	TRBJ2-5	CSAGGTEETQYF
TRBV7-2	TRBJ1-3	CASRPGSGNTIYF
TRBV12-3/TRBV12-4	TRBJ2-2	CASSSRLTPHTGELFF
TRBV20-1	TRBJ2-5	CSAGGLADIQETQYF
TRBV4-3	TRBJ1-1	CASSQDGRSSTEAFF
TRBV5-1	TRBJ2-5	CASSLQAGTSAQYF